The clone carrying this T cell receptor (beta chain) showed up just a few times. The primer mix had 60 Vbeta and 13 Jbeta primers. Data came from immunoSEQ multiplex PCR; TCRdb stores just in-frame clones and leaves some out. The top ten clones hold about 2.2% of a sample with under 200,000 clones, approximately 80% of them seen once. The data originate from a study of cytomegalovirus exposure and HLA in healthy donors. Study at large: Some 180 million T cells yielded around 120 million unique TCR beta sequences in earlier analysis.

The V segment lost 0 bases and the J segment 6 bases; nucleotides outside the gene matches: 3. CDR3 length equals 15 residues. Germline loops: CDR1 SGHRS, CDR2 YFSETQ. This sequence originates from a woman between 50 and 59 years old in good health and CMV-seronegative. The chain carries TRBV5-1 and TRBJ1-5; 10 bases align to TRBD1. The sample comprised PBMCs. The CDR3 loop is CASSLGGTGAQPQHF. The CDR3 DNA follows: TGCGCCAGCAGCTTGGGGGGGACAGGGGCTCAGCCCCAGCATTTT.